This T cell receptor (beta chain) was obtained from a study of cytomegalovirus exposure and HLA in healthy donors. Whole-study results and caveats: There were reportedly fewer N-insertions in an Asian-associated ancestry cluster than the approximately 640-donor mean, in a later analysis.

It was with 60 Vbeta and 13 Jbeta primers that the PCR ran. The protocol was immunoSEQ multiplex PCR, while the TCRdb copy is restricted to in-frame clones and leaves out a portion. The repertoire holds about 62,000 clones, with about 77% as singletons. V lost 3 bases and J lost 5, with 8 bases in between. CDR1 and CDR2 from the germline V gene are SGHTA and FQGTGA. CDR3 length: 13 residues. Turning to this clone: Its matching antigen is unknown.

The sample was PBMCs. The clonotype was recovered from a middle-aged man in good health and CMV-seronegative. The chain recombines TRBV7-3 with TRBJ1-5; D unresolved. Here the CDR3 reads CASSFGRDQPQHF. CDR3 bases: TGTGCCAGCAGCTTTGGGAGGGATCAGCCCCAGCATTTT.